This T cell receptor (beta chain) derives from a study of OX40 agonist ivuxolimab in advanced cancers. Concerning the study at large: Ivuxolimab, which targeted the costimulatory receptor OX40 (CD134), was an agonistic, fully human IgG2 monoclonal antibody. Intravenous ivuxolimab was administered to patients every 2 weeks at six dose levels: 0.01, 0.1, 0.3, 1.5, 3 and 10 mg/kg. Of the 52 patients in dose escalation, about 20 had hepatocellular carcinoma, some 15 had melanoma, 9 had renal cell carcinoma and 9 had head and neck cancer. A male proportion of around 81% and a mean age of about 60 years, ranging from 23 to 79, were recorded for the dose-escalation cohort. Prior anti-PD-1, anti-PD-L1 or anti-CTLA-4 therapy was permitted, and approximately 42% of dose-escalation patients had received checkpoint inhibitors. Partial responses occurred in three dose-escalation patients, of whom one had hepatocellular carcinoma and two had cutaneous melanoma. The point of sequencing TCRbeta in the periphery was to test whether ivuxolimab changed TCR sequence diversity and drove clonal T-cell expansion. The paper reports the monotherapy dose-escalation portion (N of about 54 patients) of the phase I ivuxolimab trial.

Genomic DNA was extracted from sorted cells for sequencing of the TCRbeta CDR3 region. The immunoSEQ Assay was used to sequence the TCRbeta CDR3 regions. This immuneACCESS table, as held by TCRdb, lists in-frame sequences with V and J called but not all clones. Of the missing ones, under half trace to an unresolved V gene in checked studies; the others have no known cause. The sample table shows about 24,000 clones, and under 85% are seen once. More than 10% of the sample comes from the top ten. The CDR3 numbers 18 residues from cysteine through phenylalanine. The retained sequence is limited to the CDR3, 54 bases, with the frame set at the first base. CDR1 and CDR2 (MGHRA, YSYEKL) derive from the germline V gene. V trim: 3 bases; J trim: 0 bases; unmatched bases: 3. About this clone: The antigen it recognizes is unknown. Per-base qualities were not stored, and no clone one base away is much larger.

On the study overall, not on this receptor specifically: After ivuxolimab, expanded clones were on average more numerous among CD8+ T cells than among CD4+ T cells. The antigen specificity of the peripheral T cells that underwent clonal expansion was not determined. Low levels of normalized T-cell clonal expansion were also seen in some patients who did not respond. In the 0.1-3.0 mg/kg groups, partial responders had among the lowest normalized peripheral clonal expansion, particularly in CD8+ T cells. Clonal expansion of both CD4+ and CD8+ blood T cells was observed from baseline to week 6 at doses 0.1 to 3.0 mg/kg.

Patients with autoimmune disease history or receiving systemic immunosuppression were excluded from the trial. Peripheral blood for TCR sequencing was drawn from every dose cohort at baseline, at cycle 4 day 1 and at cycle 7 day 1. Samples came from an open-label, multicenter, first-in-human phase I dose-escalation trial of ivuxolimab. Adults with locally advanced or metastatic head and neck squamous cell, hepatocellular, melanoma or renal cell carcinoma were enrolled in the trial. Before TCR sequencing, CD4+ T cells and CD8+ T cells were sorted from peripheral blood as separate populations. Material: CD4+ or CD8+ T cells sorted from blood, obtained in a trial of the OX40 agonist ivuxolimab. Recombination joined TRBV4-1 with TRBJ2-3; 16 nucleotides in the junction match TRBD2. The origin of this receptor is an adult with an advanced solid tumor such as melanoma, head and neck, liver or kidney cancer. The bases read TGCGCCAGCAGCCAGCCGGGACTAGCGGGGGGGAGCACAGATACGCAGTATTTT. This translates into CASSQPGLAGGSTDTQYF.